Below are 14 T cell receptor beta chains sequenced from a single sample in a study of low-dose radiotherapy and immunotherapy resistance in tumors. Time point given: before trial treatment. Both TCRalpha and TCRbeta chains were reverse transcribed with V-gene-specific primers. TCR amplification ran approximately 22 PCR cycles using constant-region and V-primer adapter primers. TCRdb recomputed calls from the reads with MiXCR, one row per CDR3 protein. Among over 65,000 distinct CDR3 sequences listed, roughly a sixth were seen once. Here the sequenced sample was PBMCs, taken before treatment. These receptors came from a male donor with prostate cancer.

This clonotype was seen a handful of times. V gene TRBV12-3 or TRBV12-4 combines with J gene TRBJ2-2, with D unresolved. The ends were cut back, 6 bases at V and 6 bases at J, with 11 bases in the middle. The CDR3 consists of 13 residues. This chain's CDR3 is CASSQVGSGELFF. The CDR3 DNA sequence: TGTGCCAGCAGCCAAGTAGGGTCCGGGGAGCTGTTTTTT.

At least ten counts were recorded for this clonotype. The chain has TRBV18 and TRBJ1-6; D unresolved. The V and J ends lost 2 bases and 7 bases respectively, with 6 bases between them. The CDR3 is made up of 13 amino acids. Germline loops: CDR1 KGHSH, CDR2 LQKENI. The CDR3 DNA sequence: TGTGCCAGCTCACCAGAAGAAAATTCACCCCTCCACTTT. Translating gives CASSPEENSPLHF.

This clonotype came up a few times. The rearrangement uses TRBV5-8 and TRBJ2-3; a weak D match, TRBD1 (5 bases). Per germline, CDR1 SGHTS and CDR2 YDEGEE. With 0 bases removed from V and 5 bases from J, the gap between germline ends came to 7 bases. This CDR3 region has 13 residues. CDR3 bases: TGTGCCAGCAGCTTGGCTGACAGAGATACGCAGTATTTT. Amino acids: CASSLADRDTQYF.

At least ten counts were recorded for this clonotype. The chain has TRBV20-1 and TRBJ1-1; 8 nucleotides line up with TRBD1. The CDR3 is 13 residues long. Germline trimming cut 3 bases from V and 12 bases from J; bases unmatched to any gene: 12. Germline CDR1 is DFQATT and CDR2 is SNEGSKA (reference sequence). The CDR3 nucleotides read TGCAGTGCTAGGAGTCGCGACAGGGGTAGAACTTTCTTT. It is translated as CSARSRDRGRTFF.

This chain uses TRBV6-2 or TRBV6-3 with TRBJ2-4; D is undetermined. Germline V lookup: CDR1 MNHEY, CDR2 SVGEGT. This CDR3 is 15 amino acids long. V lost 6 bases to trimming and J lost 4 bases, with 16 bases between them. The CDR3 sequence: CASSATHDKKNIQYF. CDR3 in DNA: TGTGCCAGCAGCGCGACACACGACAAAAAAAACATTCAGTACTTC.

CDR3 DNA sequence: TGTGCCAGCAGTTTAGCGAGAGATAGGGAGCAGTTCTTC. Residues: CASSLARDREQFF. The chain recombines TRBV27 with TRBJ2-1; no clear D gene. Germline V gene lookup returns CDR1 MNHEY and CDR2 SMNVEV (reference sequence). V was cut by 2 bases and J by 10 bases, with 12 bases left in between. The CDR3 covers 13 residues.

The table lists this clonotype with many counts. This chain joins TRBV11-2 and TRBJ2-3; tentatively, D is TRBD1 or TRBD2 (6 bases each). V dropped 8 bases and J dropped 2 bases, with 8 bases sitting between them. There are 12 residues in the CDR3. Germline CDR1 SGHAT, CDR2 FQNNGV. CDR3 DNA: TGTGCCAGCCGGGGGCCCACAGATACGCAGTATTTT. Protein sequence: CASRGPTDTQYF.

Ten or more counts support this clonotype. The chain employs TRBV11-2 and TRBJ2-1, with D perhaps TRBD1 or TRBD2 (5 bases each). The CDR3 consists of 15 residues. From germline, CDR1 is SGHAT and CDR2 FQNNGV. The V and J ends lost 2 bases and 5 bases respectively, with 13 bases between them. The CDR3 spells CASSLYGTNHNEQFF. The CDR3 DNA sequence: TGTGCCAGCAGCTTATACGGGACCAATCACAATGAGCAGTTCTTC.

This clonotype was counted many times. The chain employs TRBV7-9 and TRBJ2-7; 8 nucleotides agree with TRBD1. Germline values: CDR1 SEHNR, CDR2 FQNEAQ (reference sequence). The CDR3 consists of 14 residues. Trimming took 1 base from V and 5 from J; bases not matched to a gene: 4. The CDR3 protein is CASSLGTGPHEQYF. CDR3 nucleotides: TGTGCCAGCAGCTTAGGGACAGGGCCCCACGAGCAGTACTTC.

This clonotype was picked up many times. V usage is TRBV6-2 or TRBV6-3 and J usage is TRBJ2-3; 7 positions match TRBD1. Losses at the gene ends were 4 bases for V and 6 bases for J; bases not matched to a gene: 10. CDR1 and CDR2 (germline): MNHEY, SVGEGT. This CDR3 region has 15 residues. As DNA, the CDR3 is TGTGCCAGCAGTTCTACCGGGACAGCCTCCGATACGCAGTATTTT. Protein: CASSSTGTASDTQYF.

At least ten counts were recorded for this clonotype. Here the CDR3 DNA reads TGTGCCAGCAGTACCGGGACAGGAACCTACGAGCAGTACTTC. Residues: CASSTGTGTYEQYF. The chain links TRBV12-3 or TRBV12-4 to TRBJ2-7, with 8 bases identical to TRBD1. The junction had 5 bases not matched to a gene; V was cut back by 5 bases and J by 2 bases. This CDR3 spans 14 amino acids.

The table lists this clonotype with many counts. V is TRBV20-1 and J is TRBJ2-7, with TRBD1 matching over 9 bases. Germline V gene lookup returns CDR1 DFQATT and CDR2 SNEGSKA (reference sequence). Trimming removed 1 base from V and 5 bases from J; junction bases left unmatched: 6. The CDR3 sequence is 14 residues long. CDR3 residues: CSARVGQGADEQYF. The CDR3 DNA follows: TGCAGTGCTAGAGTGGGACAGGGTGCAGACGAGCAGTACTTC.

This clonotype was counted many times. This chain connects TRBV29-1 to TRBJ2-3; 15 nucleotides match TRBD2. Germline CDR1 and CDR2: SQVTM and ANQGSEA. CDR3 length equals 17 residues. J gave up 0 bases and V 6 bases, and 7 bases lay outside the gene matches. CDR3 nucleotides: TGCAGCGTCTCCGGGACTAGCGGGGGGTATAGCACAGATACGCAGTATTTT. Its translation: CSVSGTSGGYSTDTQYF.

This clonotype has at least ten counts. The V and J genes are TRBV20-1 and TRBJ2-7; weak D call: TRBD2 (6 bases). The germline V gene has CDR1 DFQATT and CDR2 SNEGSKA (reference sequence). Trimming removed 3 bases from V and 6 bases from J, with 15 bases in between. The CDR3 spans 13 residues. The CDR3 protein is CSARRLEASEQYF. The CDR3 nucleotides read TGCAGTGCTAGGAGACTAGAGGCGAGCGAGCAGTACTTC.